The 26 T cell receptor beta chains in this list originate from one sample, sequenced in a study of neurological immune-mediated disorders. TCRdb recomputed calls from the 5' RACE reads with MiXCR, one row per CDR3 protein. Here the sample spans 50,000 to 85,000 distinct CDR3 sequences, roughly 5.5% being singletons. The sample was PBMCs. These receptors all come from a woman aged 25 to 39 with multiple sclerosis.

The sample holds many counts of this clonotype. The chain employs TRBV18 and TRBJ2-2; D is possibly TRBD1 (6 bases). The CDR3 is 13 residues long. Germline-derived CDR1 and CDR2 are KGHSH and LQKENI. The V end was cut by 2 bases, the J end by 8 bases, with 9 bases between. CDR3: CASSPKDRGELFF. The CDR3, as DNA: TGTGCCAGCTCACCAAAGGACAGAGGGGAGCTGTTTTTT.

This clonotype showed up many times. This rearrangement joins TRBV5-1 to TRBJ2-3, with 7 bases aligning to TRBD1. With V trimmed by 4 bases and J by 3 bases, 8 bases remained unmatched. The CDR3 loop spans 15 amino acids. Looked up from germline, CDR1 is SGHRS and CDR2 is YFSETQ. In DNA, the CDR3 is TGCGCCAGCAGCAACCAGGGGGATAGAACAGATACGCAGTATTTT. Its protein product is CASSNQGDRTDTQYF.

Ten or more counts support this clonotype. The CDR3 spells CASSFQWNTGELFF. CDR3 DNA: TGTGCCAGCAGTTTTCAGTGGAACACCGGGGAGCTGTTTTTT. The chain joins TRBV12-3 or TRBV12-4 to TRBJ2-2; no definite D call. Trimming left V 3 bases short and J 1 base short, with 6 bases between. The CDR3 is 14 amino acids.

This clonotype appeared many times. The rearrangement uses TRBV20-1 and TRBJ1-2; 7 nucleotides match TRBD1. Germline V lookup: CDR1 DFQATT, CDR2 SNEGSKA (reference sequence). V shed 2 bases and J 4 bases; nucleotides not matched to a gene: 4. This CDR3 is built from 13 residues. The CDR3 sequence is CSARKAGGYGYTF. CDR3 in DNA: TGCAGTGCTAGAAAGGCAGGGGGCTATGGCTACACCTTC.

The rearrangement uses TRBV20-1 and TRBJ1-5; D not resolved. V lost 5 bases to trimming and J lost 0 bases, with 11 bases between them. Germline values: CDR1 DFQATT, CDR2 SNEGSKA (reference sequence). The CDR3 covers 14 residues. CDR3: CSALMQNSNQPQHF. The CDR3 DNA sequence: TGCAGTGCTCTGATGCAGAATAGCAATCAGCCCCAGCATTTT.

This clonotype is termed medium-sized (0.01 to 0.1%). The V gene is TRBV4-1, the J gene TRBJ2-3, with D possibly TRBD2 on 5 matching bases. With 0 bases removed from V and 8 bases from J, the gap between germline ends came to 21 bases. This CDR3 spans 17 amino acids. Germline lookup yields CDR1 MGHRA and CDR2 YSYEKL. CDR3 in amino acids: CASSQDGVGGGRGTQYF. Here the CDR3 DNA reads TGCGCCAGCAGCCAAGATGGGGTCGGAGGCGGCCGGGGTACGCAGTATTTT.

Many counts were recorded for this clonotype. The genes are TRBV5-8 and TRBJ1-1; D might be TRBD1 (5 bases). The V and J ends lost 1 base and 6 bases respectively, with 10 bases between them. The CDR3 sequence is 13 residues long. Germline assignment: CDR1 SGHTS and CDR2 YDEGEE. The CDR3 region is CASSLWGVAEAFF. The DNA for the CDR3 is TGTGCCAGCAGCTTGTGGGGCGTCGCTGAAGCTTTCTTT.

For the CDR3, the DNA is TGTGCCAGCAGTGACGGAACCAGTGGGGAGCTGTTTTTT. Its translation is CASSDGTSGELFF. The V call is TRBV6-4, the J call TRBJ2-2; unclear D gene. The V gene's germline CDR1 is MRHNA and CDR2 SNTAGT. The CDR3 has 13 residues. Trimming stripped 2 bases from V and 8 bases from J, with 9 bases between.

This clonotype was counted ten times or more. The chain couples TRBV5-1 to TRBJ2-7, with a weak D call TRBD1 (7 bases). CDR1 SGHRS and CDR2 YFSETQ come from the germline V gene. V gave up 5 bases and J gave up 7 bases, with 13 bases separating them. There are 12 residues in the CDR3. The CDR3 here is CASREGAGEQYF. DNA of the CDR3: TGCGCCAGCAGGGAGGGGGCAGGTGAGCAGTACTTC.

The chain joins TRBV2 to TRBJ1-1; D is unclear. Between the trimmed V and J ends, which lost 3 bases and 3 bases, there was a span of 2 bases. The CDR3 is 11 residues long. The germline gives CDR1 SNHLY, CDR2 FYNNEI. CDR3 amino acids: CASSDYTEAFF. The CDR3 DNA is TGTGCCAGCAGTGACTACACTGAAGCTTTCTTT.

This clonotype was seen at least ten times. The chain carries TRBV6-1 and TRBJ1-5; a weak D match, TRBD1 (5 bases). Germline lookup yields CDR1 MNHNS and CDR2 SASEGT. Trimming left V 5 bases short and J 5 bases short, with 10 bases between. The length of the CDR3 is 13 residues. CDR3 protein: CASSSGSYQPQHF. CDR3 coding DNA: TGTGCCAGCAGTTCAGGGTCCTATCAGCCCCAGCATTTT.

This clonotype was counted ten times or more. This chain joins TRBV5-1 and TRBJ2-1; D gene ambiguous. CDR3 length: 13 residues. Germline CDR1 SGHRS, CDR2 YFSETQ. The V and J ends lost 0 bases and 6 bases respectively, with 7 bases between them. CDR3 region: CASSLGTPNEQFF. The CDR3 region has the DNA TGCGCCAGCAGCTTGGGAACTCCCAATGAGCAGTTCTTC.

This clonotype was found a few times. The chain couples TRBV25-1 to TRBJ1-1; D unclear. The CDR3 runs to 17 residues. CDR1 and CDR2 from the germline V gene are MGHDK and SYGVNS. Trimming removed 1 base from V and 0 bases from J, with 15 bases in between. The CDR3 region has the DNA TGTGCCAGCAGTGAATTCAGCGGCAGTGAAGTGAACACTGAAGCTTTCTTT. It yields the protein CASSEFSGSEVNTEAFF.

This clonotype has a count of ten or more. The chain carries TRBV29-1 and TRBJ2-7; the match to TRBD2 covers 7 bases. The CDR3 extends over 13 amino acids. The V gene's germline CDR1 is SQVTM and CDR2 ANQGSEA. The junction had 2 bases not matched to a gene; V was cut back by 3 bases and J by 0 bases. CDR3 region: CSVERENSYEQYF. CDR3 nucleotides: TGCAGCGTTGAGCGGGAGAACTCCTACGAGCAGTACTTC.

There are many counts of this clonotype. The CDR3 spells CSASGETQYF. The CDR3 DNA reads TGCAGTGCTAGCGGAGAGACCCAGTACTTC. The rearrangement links TRBV20-1 to TRBJ2-5; D unresolved. This CDR3 is 10 amino acids long. CDR1 is DFQATT, CDR2 SNEGSKA, per germline (reference sequence). V was clipped by 3 bases and J by 4 bases, with 3 bases between them.

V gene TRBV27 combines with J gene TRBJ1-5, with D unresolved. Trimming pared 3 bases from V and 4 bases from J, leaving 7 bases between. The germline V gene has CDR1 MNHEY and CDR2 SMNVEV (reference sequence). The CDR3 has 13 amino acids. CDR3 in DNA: TGTGCCAGCAGTTTTGGAGGGAATCAGCCCCAGCATTTT. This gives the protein CASSFGGNQPQHF.

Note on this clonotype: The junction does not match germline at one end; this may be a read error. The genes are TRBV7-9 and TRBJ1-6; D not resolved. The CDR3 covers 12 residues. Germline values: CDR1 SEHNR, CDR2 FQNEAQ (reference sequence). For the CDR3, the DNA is TGTGCCAGCAGCTCCACCATACCACCCCTCAACTTT. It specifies CASSSTIPPLNF.

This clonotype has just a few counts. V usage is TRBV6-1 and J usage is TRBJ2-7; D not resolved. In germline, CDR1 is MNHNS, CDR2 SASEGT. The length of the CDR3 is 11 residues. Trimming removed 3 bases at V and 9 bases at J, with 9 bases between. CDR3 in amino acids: CASSDPPWQYF. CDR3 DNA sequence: TGTGCCAGCAGTGACCCTCCGTGGCAGTACTTC.

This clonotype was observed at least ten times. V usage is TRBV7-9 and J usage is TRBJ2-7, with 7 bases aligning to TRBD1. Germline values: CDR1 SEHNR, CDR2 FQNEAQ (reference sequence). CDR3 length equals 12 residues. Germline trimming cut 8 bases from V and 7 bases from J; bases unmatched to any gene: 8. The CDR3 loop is CASGGQTVEQYF. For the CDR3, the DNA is TGTGCCAGCGGGGGACAGACCGTGGAGCAGTACTTC.

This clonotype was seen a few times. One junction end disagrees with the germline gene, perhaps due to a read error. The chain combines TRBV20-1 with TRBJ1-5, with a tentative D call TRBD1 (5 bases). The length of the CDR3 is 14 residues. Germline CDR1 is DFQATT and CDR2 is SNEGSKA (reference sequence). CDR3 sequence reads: CSASPGGSNQPQNF. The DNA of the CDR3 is TGCAGTGCCTCTCCCGGGGGTAGCAATCAGCCCCAGAATTTT.

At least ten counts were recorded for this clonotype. The CDR3 coding sequence is TGTGCCAGCAGTTTAGGGGGGGTAGGGCAGCCCCAGCATTTT. Its protein is CASSLGGVGQPQHF. The J gene is TRBJ1-5, the V gene TRBV12-3 or TRBV12-4, with D possibly matching TRBD1 (5 bases). This CDR3 is built from 14 residues. With 1 base removed from V and 7 bases from J, the gap between germline ends came to 11 bases.

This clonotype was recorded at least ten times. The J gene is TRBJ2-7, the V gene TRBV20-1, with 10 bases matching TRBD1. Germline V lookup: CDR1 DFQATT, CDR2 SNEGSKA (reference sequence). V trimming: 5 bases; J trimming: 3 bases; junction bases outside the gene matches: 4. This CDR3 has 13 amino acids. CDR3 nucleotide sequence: TGCAGTGCTTACGGACAGGGGGGCTACGAGCAGTACTTC. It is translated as CSAYGQGGYEQYF.

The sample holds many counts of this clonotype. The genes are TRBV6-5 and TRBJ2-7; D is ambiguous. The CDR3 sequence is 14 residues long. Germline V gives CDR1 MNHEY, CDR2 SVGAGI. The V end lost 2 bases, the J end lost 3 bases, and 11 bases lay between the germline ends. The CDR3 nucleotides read TGTGCCAGCAGTTACAGGCAGGCCAACTACGAGCAGTACTTC. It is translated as CASSYRQANYEQYF.

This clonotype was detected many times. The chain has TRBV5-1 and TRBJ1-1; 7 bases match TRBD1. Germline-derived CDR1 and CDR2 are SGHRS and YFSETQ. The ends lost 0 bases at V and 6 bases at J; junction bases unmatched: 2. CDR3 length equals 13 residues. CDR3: CASSLVGGPEAFF. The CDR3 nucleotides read TGCGCCAGCAGCTTGGTAGGGGGCCCTGAAGCTTTCTTT.

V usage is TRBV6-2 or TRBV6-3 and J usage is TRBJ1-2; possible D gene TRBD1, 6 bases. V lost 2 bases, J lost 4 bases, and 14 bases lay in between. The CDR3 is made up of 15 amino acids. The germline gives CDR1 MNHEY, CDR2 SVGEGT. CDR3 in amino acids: CASSYTDSGGYGYTF. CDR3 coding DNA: TGTGCCAGCAGTTACACGGACAGTGGTGGCTATGGCTACACCTTC.

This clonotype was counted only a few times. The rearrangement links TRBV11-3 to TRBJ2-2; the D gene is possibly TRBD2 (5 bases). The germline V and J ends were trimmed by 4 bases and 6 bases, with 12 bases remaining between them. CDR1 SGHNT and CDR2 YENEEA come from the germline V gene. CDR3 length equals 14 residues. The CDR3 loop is CASSSVAGAGELFF. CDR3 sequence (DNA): TGTGCCAGCAGCTCGGTCGCCGGGGCCGGGGAGCTGTTTTTT.